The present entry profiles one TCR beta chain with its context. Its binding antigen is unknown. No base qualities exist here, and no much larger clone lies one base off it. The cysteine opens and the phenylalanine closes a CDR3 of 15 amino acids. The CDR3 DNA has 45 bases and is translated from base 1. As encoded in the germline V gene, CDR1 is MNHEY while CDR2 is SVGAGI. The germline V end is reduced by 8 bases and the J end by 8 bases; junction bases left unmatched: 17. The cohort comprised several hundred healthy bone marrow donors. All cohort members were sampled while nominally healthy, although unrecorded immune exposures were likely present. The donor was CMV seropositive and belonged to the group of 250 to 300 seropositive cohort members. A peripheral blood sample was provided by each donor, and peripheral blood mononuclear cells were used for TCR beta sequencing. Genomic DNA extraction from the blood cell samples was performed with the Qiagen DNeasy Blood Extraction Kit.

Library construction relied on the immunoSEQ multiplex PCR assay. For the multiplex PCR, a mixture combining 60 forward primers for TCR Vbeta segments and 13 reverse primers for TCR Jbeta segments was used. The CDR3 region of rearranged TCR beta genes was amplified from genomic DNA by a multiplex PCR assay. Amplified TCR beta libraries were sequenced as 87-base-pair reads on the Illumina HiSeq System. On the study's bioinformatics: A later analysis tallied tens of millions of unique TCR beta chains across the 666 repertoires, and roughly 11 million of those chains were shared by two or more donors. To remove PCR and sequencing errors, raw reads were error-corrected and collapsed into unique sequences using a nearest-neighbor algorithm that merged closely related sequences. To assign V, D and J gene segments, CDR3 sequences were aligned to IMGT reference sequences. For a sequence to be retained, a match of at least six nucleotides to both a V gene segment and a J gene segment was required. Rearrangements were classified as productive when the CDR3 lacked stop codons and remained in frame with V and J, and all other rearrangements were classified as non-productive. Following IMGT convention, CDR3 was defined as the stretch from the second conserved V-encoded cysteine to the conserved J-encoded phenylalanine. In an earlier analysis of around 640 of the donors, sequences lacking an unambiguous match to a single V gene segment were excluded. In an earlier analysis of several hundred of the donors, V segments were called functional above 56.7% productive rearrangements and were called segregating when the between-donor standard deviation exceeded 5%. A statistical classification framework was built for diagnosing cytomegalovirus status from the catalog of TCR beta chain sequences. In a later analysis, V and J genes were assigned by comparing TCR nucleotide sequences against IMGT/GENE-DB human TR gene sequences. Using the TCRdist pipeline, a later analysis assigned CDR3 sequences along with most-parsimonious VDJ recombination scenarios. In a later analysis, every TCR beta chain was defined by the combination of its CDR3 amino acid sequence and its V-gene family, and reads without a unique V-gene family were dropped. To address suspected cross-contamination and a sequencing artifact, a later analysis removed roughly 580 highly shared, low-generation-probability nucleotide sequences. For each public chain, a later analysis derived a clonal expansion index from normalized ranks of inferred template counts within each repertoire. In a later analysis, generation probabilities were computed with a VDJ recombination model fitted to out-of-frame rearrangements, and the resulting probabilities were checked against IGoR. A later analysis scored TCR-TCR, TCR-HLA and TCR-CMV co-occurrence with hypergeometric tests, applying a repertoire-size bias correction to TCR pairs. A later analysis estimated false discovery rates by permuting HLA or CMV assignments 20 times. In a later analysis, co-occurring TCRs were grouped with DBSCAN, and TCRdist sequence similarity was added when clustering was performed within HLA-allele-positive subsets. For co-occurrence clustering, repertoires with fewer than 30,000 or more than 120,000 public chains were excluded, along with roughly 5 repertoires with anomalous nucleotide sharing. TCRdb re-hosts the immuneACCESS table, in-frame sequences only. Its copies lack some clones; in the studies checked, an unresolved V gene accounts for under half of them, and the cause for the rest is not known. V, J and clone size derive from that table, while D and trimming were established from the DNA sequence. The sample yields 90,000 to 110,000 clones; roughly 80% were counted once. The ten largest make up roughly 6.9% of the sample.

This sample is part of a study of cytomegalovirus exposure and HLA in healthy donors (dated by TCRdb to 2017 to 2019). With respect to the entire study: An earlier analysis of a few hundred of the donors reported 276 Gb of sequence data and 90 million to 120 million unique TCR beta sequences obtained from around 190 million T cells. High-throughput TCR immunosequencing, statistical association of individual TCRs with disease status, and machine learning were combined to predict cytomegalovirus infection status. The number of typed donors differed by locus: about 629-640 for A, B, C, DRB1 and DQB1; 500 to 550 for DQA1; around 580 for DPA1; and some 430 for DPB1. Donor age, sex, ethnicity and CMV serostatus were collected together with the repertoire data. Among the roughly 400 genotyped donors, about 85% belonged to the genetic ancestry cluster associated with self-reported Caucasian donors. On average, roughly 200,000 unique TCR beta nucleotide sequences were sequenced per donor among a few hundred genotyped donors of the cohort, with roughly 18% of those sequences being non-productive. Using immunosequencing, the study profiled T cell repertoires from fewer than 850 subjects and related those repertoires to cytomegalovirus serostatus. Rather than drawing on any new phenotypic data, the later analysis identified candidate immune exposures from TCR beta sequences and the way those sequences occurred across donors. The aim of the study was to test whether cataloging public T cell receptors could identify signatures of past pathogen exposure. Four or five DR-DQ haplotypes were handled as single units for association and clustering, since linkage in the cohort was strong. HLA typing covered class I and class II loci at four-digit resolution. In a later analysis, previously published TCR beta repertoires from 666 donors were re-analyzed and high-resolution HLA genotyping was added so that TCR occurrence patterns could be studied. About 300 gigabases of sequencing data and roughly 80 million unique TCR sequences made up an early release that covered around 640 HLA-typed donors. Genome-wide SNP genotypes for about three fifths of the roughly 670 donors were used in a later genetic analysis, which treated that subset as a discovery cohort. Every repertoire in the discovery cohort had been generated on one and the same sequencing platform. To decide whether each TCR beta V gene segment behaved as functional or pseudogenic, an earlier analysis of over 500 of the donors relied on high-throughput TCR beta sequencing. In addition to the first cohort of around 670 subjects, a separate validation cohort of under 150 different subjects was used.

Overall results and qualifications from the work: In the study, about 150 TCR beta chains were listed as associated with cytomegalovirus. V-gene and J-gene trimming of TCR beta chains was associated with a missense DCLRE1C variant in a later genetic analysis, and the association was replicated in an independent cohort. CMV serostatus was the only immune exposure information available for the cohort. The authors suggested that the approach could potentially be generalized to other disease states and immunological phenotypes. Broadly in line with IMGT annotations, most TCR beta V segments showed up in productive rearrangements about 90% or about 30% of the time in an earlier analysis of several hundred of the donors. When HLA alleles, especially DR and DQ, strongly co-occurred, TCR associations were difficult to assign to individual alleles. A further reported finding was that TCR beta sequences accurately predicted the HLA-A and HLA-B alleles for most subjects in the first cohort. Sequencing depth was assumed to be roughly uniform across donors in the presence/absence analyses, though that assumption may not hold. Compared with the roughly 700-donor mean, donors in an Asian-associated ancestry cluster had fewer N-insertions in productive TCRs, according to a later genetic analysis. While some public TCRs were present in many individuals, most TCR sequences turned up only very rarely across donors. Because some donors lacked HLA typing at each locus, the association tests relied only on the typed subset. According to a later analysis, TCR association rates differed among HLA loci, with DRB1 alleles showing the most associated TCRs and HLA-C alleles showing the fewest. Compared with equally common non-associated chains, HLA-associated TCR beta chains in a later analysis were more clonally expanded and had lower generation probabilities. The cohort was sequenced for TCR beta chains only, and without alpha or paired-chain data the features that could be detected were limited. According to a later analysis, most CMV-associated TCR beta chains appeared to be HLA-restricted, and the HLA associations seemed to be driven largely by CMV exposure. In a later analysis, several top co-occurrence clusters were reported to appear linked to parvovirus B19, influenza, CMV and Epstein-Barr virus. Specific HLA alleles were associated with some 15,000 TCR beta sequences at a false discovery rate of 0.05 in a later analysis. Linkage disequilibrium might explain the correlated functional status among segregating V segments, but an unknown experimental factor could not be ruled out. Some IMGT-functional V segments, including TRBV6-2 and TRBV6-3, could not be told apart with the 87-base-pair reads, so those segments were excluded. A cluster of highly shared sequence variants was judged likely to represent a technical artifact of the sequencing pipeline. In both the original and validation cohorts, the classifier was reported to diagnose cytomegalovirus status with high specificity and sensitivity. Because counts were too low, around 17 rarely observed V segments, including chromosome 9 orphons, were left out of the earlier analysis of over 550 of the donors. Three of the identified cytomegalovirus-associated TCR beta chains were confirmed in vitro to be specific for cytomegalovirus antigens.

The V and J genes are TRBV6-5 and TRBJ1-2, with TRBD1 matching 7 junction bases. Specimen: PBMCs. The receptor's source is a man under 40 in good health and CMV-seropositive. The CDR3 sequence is CASAITRDSRSGYTF. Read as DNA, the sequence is TGTGCCAGCGCTATTACCCGGGACAGCAGGTCCGGCTACACCTTC.